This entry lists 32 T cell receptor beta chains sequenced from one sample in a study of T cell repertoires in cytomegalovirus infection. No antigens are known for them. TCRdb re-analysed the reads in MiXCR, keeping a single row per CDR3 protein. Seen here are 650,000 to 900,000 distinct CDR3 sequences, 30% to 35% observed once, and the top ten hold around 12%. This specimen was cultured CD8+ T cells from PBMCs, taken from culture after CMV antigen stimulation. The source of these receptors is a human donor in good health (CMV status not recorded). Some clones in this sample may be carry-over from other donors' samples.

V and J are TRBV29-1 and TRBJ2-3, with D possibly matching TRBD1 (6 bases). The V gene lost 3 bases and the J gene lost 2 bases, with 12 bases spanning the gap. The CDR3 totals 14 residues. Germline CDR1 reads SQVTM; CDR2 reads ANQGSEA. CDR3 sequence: CSVDPWTATDTQYF. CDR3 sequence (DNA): TGCAGCGTTGACCCCTGGACAGCCACAGATACGCAGTATTTT.

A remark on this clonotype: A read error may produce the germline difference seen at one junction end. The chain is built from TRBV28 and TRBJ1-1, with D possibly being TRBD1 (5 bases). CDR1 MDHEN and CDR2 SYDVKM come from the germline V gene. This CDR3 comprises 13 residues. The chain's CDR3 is CTSTLGRATEAFF. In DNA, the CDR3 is TGTACCAGCACCCTGGGCAGGGCCACTGAAGCTTTCTTT. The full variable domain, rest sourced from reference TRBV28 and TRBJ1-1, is DVKVTQSSRYLVKRTGEKVFLECVQDMDHENMFWYRQDPGLGLRLIYFSYDVKMKEKGDIPEGYSVSREKKERFSLILESASTNQTSMYLCTSTLGRATEAFFGQGTRLTVV.

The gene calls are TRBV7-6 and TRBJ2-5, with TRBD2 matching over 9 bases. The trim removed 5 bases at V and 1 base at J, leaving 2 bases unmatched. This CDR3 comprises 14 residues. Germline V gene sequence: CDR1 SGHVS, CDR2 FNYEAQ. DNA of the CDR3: TGTGCCAGCAGCCGAGCGGGGGGCCAAGAGACCCAGTACTTC. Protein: CASSRAGGQETQYF. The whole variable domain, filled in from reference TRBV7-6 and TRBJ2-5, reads GAGVSQSPRYKVTKRGQDVALRCDPISGHVSLYWYRQALGQGPEFLTYFNYEAQQDKSGLPNDRFSAERPEGSISTLTIQRTEQRDSAMYRCASSRAGGQETQYFGPGTRLLVL.

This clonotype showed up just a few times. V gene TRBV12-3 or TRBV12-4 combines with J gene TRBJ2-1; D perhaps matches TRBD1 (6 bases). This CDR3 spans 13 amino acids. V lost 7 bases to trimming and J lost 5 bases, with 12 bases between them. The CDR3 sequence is CASTPGAHNEQFF. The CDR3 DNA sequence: TGTGCCAGCACCCCAGGGGCTCACAATGAGCAGTTCTTC.

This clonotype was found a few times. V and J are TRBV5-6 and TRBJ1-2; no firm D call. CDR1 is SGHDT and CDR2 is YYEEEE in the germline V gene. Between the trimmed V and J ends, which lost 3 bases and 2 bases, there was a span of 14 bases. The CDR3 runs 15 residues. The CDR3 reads CASSWEREVNYGYTF. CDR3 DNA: TGTGCCAGCAGCTGGGAAAGGGAGGTGAACTATGGCTACACCTTC.

CDR3 coding DNA: TGTGCCAGCAGTGATCCTTGGGGGGTCTACAATGAGCAGTTCTTC. Translated, it gives CASSDPWGVYNEQFF. The chain recombines TRBV25-1 with TRBJ2-1; D is perhaps TRBD2 (6 bases). This CDR3 region has 15 residues. Germline V gene data show CDR1 as MGHDK and CDR2 as SYGVNS. The V gene lost 3 bases and the J gene lost 3 bases, with 12 bases spanning the gap.

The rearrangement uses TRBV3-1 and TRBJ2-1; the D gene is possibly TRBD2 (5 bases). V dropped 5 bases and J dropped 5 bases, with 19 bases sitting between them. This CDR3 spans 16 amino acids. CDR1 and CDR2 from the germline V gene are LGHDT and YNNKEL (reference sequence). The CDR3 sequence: CASSTPGRRGNNEQFF. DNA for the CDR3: TGTGCCAGCAGCACCCCAGGACGCCGGGGAAACAATGAGCAGTTCTTC.

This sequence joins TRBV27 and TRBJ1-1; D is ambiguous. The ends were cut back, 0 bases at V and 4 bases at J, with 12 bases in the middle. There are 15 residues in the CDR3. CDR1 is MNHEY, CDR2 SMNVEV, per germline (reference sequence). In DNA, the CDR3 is TGTGCCAGCAGTTTATCATCGACATCCCCCACTGAAGCTTTCTTT. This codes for CASSLSSTSPTEAFF.

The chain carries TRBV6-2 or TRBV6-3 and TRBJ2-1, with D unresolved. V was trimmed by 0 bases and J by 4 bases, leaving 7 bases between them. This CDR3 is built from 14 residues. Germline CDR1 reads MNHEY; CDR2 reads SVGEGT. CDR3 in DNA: TGTGCCAGCAGTTACTCTACCAGTTACAATGAGCAGTTCTTC. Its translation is CASSYSTSYNEQFF.

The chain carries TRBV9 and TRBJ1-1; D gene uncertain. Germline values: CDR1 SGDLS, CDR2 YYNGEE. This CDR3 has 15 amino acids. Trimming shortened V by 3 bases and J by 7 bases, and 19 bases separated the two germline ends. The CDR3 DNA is TGTGCCAGCAGCGCCCCACTGGGCGGGATTGATGAAGCTTTCTTT. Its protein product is CASSAPLGGIDEAFF.

Here the CDR3 reads CASSSDEGYEQYF. Here the CDR3 DNA reads TGTGCCAGCAGCTCCGACGAAGGCTACGAGCAGTACTTC. V gene TRBV7-6 combines with J gene TRBJ2-7; D gene ambiguous. From germline, CDR1 is SGHVS and CDR2 FNYEAQ. With 4 bases removed from V and 3 bases from J, the gap between germline ends came to 10 bases. The CDR3 sequence is 13 residues long.

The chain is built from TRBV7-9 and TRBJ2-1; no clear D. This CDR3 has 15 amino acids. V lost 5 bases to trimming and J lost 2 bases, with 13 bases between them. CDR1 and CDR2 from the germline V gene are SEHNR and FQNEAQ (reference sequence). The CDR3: CASSPPYGAYNEQFF. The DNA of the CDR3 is TGTGCCAGCAGCCCCCCCTATGGGGCCTACAATGAGCAGTTCTTC.

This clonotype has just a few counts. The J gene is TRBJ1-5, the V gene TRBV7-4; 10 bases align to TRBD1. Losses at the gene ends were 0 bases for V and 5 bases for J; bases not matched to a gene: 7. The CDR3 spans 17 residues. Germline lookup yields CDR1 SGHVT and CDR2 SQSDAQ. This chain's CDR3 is CASSLALGTGDDQPQHF. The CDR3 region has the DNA TGTGCCAGCAGCTTAGCCCTGGGGACAGGGGATGATCAGCCCCAGCATTTT.

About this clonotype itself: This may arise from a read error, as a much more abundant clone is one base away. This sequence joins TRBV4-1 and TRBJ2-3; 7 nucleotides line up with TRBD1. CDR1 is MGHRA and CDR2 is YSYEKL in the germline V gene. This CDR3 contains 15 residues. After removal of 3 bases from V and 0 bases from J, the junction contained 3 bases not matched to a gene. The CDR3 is CASSHAGGSTDTQYF. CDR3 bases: TGCGCCAGCAGCCACGCAGGGGGTAGCACAGATACGCAGTATTTT.

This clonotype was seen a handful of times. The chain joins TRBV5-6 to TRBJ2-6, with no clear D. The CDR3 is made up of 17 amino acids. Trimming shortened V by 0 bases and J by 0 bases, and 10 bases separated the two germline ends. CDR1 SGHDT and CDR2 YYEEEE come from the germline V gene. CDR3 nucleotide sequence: TGTGCCAGCAGCTTGGTGCAGGCGAACTCTGGGGCCAACGTCCTGACTTTC. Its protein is CASSLVQANSGANVLTF.

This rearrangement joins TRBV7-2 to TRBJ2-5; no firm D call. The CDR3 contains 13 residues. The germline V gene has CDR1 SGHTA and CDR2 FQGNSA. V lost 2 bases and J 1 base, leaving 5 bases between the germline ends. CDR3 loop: CASSLNFQETQYF. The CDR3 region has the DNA TGTGCCAGCAGCTTAAACTTCCAAGAGACCCAGTACTTC.

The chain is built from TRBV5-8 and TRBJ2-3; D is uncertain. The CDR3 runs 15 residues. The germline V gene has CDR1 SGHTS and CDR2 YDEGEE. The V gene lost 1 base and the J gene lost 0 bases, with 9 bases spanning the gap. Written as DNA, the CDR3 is TGTGCCAGCAGCTTGTTGTACGCTAGCACAGATACGCAGTATTTT. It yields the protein CASSLLYASTDTQYF.

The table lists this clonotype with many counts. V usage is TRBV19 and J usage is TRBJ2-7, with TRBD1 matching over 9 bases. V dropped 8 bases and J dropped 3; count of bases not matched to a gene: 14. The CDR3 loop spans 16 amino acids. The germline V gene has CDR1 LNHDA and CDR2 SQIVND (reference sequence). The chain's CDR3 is CASGGSGTGSIYEQYF. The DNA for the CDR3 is TGTGCCAGTGGTGGCTCAGGGACAGGGTCTATCTACGAGCAGTACTTC.

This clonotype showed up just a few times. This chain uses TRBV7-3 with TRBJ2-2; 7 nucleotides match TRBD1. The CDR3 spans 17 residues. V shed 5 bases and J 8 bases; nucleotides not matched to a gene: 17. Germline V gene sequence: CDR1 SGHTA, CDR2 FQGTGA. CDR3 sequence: CASSRYPTIQGLGELFF. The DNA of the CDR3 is TGTGCCAGCAGCCGATATCCCACCATACAGGGGCTAGGGGAGCTGTTTTTT.

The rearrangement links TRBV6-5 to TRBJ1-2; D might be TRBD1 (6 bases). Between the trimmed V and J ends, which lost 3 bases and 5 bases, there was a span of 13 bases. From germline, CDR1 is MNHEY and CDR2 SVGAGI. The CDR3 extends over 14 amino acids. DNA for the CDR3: TGTGCCAGCAGTTATCTGGGGGCGTCTTATGGCTACACCTTC. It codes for CASSYLGASYGYTF.

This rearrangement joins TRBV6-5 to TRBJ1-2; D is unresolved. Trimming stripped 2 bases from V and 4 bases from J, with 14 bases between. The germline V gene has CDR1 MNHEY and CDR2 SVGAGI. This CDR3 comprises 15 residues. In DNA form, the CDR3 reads TGTGCCAGCAGTTACCCCGGCGGAGGTGGCTATGGCTACACCTTC. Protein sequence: CASSYPGGGGYGYTF.

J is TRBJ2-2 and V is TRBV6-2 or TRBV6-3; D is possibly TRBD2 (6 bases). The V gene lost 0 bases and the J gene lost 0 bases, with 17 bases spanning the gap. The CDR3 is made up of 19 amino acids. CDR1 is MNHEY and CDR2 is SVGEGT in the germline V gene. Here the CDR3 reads CASSYSGLEGPANTGELFF. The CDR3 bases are TGTGCCAGCAGTTACTCTGGACTGGAGGGTCCTGCGAACACCGGGGAGCTGTTTTTT.

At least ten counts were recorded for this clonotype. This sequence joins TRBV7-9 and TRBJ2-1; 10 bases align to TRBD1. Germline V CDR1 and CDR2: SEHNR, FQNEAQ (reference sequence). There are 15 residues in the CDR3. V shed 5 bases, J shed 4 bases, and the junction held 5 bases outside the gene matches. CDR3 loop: CASSPRDRGYNEQFF. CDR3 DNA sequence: TGTGCCAGCAGCCCCCGGGACAGGGGATACAATGAGCAGTTCTTC. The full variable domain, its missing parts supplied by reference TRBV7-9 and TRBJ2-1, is DTGVSQNPRHKITKRGQNVTFRCDPISEHNRLYWYRQTLGQGPEFLTYFQNEAQLEKSRLLSDRFSAERPKGSFSTLEIQRTEQGDSAMYLCASSPRDRGYNEQFFGPGTRLTVL.

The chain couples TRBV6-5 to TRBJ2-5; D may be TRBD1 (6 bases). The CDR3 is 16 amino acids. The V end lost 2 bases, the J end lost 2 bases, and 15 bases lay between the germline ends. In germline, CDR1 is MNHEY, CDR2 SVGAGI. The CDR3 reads CASSYTDRNQQETQYF. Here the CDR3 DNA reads TGTGCCAGCAGTTACACCGACAGGAATCAACAAGAGACCCAGTACTTC.

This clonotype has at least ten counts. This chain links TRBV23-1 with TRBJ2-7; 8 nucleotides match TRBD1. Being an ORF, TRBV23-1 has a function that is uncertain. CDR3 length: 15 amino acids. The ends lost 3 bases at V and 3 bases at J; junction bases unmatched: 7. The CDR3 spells CASSQSLTGDYEQYF. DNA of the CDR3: TGCGCCAGCAGTCAGTCGCTGACAGGGGACTACGAGCAGTACTTC.

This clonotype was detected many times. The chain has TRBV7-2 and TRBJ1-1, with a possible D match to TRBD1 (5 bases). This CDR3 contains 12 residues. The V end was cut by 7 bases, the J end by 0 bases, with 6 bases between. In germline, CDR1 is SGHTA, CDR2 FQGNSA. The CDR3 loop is CASMDMNTEAFF. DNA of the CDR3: TGTGCCAGCATGGACATGAACACTGAAGCTTTCTTT.

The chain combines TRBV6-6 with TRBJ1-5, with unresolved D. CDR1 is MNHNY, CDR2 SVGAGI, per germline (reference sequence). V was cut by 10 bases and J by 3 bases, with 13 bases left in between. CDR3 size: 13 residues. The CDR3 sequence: CATGWQVNQPQHF. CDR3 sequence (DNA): TGTGCCACCGGGTGGCAGGTCAATCAGCCCCAGCATTTT.

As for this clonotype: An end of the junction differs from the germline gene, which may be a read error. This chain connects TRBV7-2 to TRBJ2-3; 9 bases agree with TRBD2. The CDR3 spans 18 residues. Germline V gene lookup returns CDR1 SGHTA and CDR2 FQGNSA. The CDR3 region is CASSLADSLAGRTDTQFF. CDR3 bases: TGTGCCAGCAGCTTAGCGGACTCCCTAGCGGGGCGCACAGATACGCAGTTTTTT.

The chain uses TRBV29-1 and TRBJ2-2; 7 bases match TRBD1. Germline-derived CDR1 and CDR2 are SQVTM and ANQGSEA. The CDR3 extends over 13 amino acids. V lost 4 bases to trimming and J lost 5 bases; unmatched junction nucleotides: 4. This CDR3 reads CSVVQGWTGELFF. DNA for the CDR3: TGCAGCGTTGTACAGGGGTGGACCGGGGAGCTGTTTTTT.

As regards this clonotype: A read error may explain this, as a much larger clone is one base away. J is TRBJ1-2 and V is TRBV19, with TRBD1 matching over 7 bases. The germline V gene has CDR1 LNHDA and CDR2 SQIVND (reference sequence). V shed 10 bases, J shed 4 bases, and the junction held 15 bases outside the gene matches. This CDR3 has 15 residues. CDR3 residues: CANTWGRGHGYGYTF. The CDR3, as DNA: TGTGCCAACACGTGGGGGAGGGGGCATGGCTATGGCTACACCTTC. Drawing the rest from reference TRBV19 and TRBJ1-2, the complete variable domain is DGGITQSPKYLFRKEGQNVTLSCEQNLNHDAMYWYRQDPGQGLRLIYYSQIVNDFQKGDIAEGYSVSREKKESFPLTVTSAQKNPTAFYLCANTWGRGHGYGYTFGSGTRLTVV.

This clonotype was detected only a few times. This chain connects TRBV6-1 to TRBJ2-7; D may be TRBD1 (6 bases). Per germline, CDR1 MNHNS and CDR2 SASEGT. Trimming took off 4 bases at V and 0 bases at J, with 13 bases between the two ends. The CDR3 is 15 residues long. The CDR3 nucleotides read TGTGCCAGCAGTGCAGGACAGCGGAGCTCCTACGAGCAGTACGTC. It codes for CASSAGQRSSYEQYV.

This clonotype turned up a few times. The CDR3 spells CASSLIDVLQDTGELFF. DNA of the CDR3: TGTGCCAGCAGTTTAATCGACGTGCTGCAGGACACCGGGGAGCTGTTTTTT. V and J are TRBV28 and TRBJ2-2; D not resolved. From germline, CDR1 is MDHEN and CDR2 SYDVKM. V gave up 2 bases and J gave up 3 bases, with 16 bases separating them. This CDR3 has 17 amino acids.